This entry lists 12 T cell receptor beta chains sequenced from one sample in a study of CD8 T cells in Susac syndrome. An amount of RNA that ranged from roughly 0.45 to 1 ug was reverse transcribed with random hexamers. TCRdb recomputed calls from the immunoSEQ multiplex PCR reads with MiXCR, one row per CDR3 protein. The sample holds about 120,000 distinct CDR3 sequences, about 92% seen once. Sequenced material: CD4+ T cells from PBMCs. These TCRs come from a human donor with multiple sclerosis.

The rearrangement joins TRBV6-6 to TRBJ1-1; 7 positions agree with TRBD1. The CDR3 covers 14 residues. Germline loops: CDR1 MNHNY, CDR2 SVGAGI (reference sequence). Trimming removed 7 bases from V and 5 bases from J; junction bases left unmatched: 10. In nucleotides, the CDR3 is TGTGCCAGCACCATGACAGGGTCACAGACTGAAGCTTTCTTT. This translates into CASTMTGSQTEAFF.

The chain has TRBV4-1 and TRBJ1-2, with D perhaps matching TRBD1 (5 bases). The CDR3 runs to 16 residues. The V and J ends lost 3 bases and 3 bases respectively, with 17 bases between them. Germline V gives CDR1 MGHRA, CDR2 YSYEKL. CDR3: CASSHPPGGDHYGYTF. In DNA, the CDR3 is TGCGCCAGCAGCCACCCCCCAGGAGGGGATCACTATGGCTACACCTTC.

The chain employs TRBV23-1 and TRBJ1-5; D is unclear. TRBV23-1 is recorded as an ORF, its role being uncertain. The CDR3 runs 14 residues. The V gene lost 3 bases and the J gene lost 4 bases, with 10 bases spanning the gap. This chain's CDR3 is CASSHDGINQPQHF. Written as DNA, the CDR3 is TGCGCCAGCAGTCACGACGGGATTAATCAGCCCCAGCATTTT.

The chain recombines TRBV29-1 with TRBJ2-7; D is undetermined. CDR3 size: 11 residues. Germline CDR1 is SQVTM and CDR2 is ANQGSEA. V lost 2 bases, J lost 1 base, and 3 bases lay in between. The CDR3 reads CSVERSYEQYF. In DNA form, the CDR3 reads TGCAGCGTTGAAAGGTCCTACGAGCAGTACTTC.

The chain recombines TRBV4-1 with TRBJ1-3; 10 nucleotides line up with TRBD1. This CDR3 has 16 residues. The J segment lost 3 bases and the V segment lost 4 bases, leaving 6 bases of the junction unmatched. CDR1 and CDR2 (germline): MGHRA, YSYEKL. The CDR3 reads CASSREGQGLGNTIYF. The DNA for the CDR3 is TGCGCCAGCAGCCGGGAGGGACAGGGGCTTGGAAACACCATATATTTT.

This rearrangement joins TRBV15 to TRBJ2-3, with 7 positions matching TRBD2. CDR1 is LNHNV and CDR2 is YYDKDF in the germline V gene (reference sequence). With 0 bases clipped from V and 6 bases from J, the junction kept 9 bases outside the gene matches. This CDR3 has 16 amino acids. In DNA form, the CDR3 reads TGTGCCACCAGCAGAGATGGGGAAGCGGGGTTTGATACGCAGTATTTT. Translation gives CATSRDGEAGFDTQYF.

V usage is TRBV24-1 and J usage is TRBJ2-2; D is undetermined. This CDR3 contains 16 residues. Trimming shortened V by 4 bases and J by 0 bases, and 11 bases separated the two germline ends. CDR1 is KGHDR, CDR2 SFDVKD, per germline. The CDR3 sequence is CATSDGFGANTGELFF. In nucleotides, the CDR3 is TGTGCCACCAGTGACGGCTTCGGTGCGAACACCGGGGAGCTGTTTTTT.

Concerning this clonotype: The junction departs from the called germline gene at one end, perhaps through a read error. This sequence joins TRBV7-7 and TRBJ2-1; D is possibly TRBD1 or TRBD2 (6 bases each). Per the germline V gene, CDR1 is SSHAT and CDR2 is FNYEAQ (reference sequence). There are 15 residues in the CDR3. The CDR3 region has the DNA TGTGCTAGCAGCTCGAGACAGGACGTGGGGGGTGAGCAGTTCTTC. Translation: CASSSRQDVGGEQFF.

The chain employs TRBV7-9 and TRBJ2-1; 7 bases match TRBD2. The germline V gene encodes CDR1 SEHNR and CDR2 FQNEAQ (reference sequence). V shed 5 bases and J 8 bases; nucleotides not matched to a gene: 6. The CDR3 spans 13 residues. The CDR3 sequence is CASSPPGGYEQFF. For the CDR3, the DNA is TGTGCCAGCAGCCCCCCCGGGGGGTATGAGCAGTTCTTC.

The chain employs TRBV10-3 and TRBJ2-3; 10 nucleotides agree with TRBD2. This CDR3 contains 14 residues. CDR1 and CDR2 (germline): ENHRY, SYGVKD. Germline trimming cut 10 bases from V and 2 bases from J; bases unmatched to any gene: 6. The CDR3 nucleotides are TGTGCCACCGTTCTAGCGGGGGTCACAGATACGCAGTATTTT. Translation: CATVLAGVTDTQYF.

The chain uses TRBV6-2 or TRBV6-3 and TRBJ1-6; D is unclear. The V gene's germline CDR1 is MNHEY and CDR2 SVGEGT. V gave up 7 bases and J gave up 5 bases, with 12 bases separating them. The CDR3 is 14 amino acids. The CDR3 region is CASTRDGNNSPLHF. The DNA of the CDR3 is TGTGCCAGCACCCGCGACGGAAATAATTCACCCCTCCACTTT.

V gene TRBV29-1 combines with J gene TRBJ2-7; 7 nucleotides agree with TRBD1. Germline assignment: CDR1 SQVTM and CDR2 ANQGSEA. The CDR3 loop spans 14 amino acids. With 6 bases clipped from V and 0 bases from J, the junction kept 8 bases outside the gene matches. The CDR3 coding sequence is TGCAGCGTCTGGACAGGCTATAGCTCCTACGAGCAGTACTTC. Protein sequence: CSVWTGYSSYEQYF.